Listed below are T cell receptor beta chains from one sample, sequenced in a study of cytotoxic CD8 clonotypes in ibrutinib-treated CLL. Clones were sequenced by immunoSEQ multiplex PCR, and TCRdb holds only the in-frame ones, with some missing. This sample has some 47,000 clones, with around 52% found just once. Sequences were derived from PBMCs, sampled after 24 months of ibrutinib treatment. The receptors shown here come from a human donor with chronic lymphocytic leukemia. Each CDR3 is given with its conserved first and last residue. Each record gives: D gene, clone size, V gene, J gene, CDR3 protein, CDR3 DNA. D genes are given only for firm matches. Clone size appears in some rows only: once, few, many, or a class for an expanded clone.

D: -; size: few; V: TRBV19; J: TRBJ1-5; CDR3: CASSPVGTLGEDQPQHF; DNA: TGTGCCAGTAGCCCCGTTGGTACGTTGGGGGAGGATCAGCCCCAGCATTTT
D: -; size: -; V: TRBV6-1; J: TRBJ2-3; CDR3: CASSEARGGGAGRTDTQYF; DNA: TGTGCCAGCAGTGAAGCGCGGGGAGGAGGAGCGGGCCGCACAGATACGCAGTATTTT
D: TRBD1; size: -; V: TRBV19; J: TRBJ2-3; CDR3: CASRDRESTDTQYF; DNA: TGTGCCAGTAGGGACAGGGAAAGCACAGATACGCAGTATTTT
D: -; size: once; V: TRBV15; J: TRBJ1-5; CDR3: CATSGAVGGRGQPQHF; DNA: TGTGCCACCAGCGGAGCGGTAGGGGGTAGAGGTCAGCCCCAGCATTTT
D: -; size: few; V: TRBV6-6; J: TRBJ1-4; CDR3: CASSPPDSNEKLFF; DNA: TGTGCCAGCAGCCCCCCGGACAGCAATGAAAAACTGTTTTTT
D: TRBD1; size: once; V: TRBV4-3; J: TRBJ1-5; CDR3: CASSQETGLVNQPQHF; DNA: TGCGCCAGCAGCCAAGAGACAGGGTTGGTTAATCAGCCCCAGCATTTT
D: -; size: -; V: TRBV7-9; J: TRBJ2-2; CDR3: CASSSRERRGGELFF; DNA: TGTGCCAGCAGCTCCCGGGAGCGAAGGGGCGGGGAGCTGTTTTTT
D: TRBD2; size: few; V: TRBV10-2; J: TRBJ2-5; CDR3: CASSEPAGGSVTQYF; DNA: TGCGCCAGCAGTGAGCCAGCGGGGGGTTCGGTGACCCAGTACTTC
D: -; size: -; V: TRBV14; J: TRBJ1-5; CDR3: CASSQEKGVNQPQHF; DNA: TGTGCCAGCAGCCAGGAAAAGGGAGTAAATCAGCCCCAGCATTTT
D: -; size: few; V: TRBV5-6; J: TRBJ2-3; CDR3: CASSSSQYADTQYF; DNA: TGTGCCAGCAGCTCGAGTCAGTACGCAGATACGCAGTATTTT
D: -; size: few; V: TRBV7-8; J: TRBJ2-5; CDR3: CASSYRLETQYF; DNA: TGTGCCAGCAGCTATCGCCTGGAGACCCAGTACTTC
D: -; size: -; V: TRBV11-2; J: TRBJ1-1; CDR3: CASSAALGAGNTEAFF; DNA: TGTGCCAGCAGCGCAGCCCTCGGGGCGGGGAACACTGAAGCTTTCTTT
D: -; size: once; V: TRBV6-6; J: TRBJ1-1; CDR3: CASSYPDPLTEAFF; DNA: TGTGCCAGCAGTTACCCGGATCCCCTCACTGAAGCTTTCTTT
D: -; size: -; V: TRBV29-1; J: TRBJ2-5; CDR3: CSVRLVQETQYF; DNA: TGCTCAGTTCGACTAGTACAAGAGACCCAGTACTTC
D: -; size: -; V: TRBV18; J: TRBJ1-1; CDR3: CASSPRREDGTEAFF; DNA: TGTGCCAGCTCACCGCGGCGGGAGGACGGCACTGAAGCTTTCTTT
D: -; size: -; V: TRBV7-9; J: TRBJ1-6; CDR3: CASSLVEGGRASPLHF; DNA: TGTGCCAGCAGCTTAGTAGAGGGGGGGCGCGCTTCACCCCTCCACTTT
D: TRBD1; size: -; V: TRBV4-1; J: TRBJ1-4; CDR3: CASSPAGDRGEKLFF; DNA: TGCGCCAGCAGCCCCGCGGGGGACAGGGGGGAAAAACTGTTTTTT
D: -; size: -; V: TRBV6-5; J: TRBJ2-1; CDR3: CASSYGHSQNEQFF; DNA: TGTGCCAGCAGTTACGGTCATAGCCAGAATGAGCAGTTCTTC
D: TRBD2; size: -; V: TRBV5-1; J: TRBJ2-7; CDR3: CARSSWGSRTGLAGGTTYEQYF; DNA: TGCGCCCGCAGCTCCTGGGGTAGCCGTACGGGCCTAGCGGGGGGGACAACCTACGAGCAGTACTTC
D: -; size: -; V: TRBV27; J: TRBJ2-5; CDR3: CASSPRPGSETQYF; DNA: TGTGCCAGCAGTCCTAGACCGGGATCAGAGACCCAGTACTTC
D: TRBD1; size: -; V: TRBV5-4; J: TRBJ1-1; CDR3: CASSSGTGLLNTEAFF; DNA: TGTGCCAGCAGCTCCGGGACAGGACTTTTGAACACTGAAGCTTTCTTT